Here is one TCR beta chain with its context. V gave up 1 base and J gave up 3 bases, with 13 bases separating them. This CDR3 is 16 amino acids long. Germline V gives CDR1 SGHKS, CDR2 YYEKEE (reference sequence). The sample originates from a study of shared T cell receptors in the human thymus. Method: immunoSEQ multiplex PCR; TCRdb's copy keeps in-frame clones and lacks some. In the table there are about 660,000 clones, about 89% of which are singletons. These data are also associated with another study on human thymus T cells. That source reports: There appeared to be biased usage of V and J genes in thymic and blood repertoires.

The source is a boy under two years old with a congenital heart defect. Source material: thymocytes. The rearrangement links TRBV5-5 to TRBJ2-2; no clear D. The CDR3 is CASSLTVIYDTGELFF. The CDR3 nucleotides read TGTGCCAGCAGCTTGACAGTTATCTACGACACCGGGGAGCTGTTTTTT.